A single sample is the source of the 29 T cell receptor beta chains below, sequenced in a study of blood T cells in healthy people across ages. A sample-barcoded 5' primer and a J-beta primer mix were used in a second PCR of roughly 7 to 12 cycles. TCRdb processed the 5' RACE reads anew with MiXCR; each CDR3 protein has one entry. The repertoire includes some 1.8 million distinct CDR3 sequences, about two fifths of them detected once, and more than 20% sits in the top ten. Sequencing input: blood. These receptors were collected from a human donor in good health.

The gene calls are TRBV4-1 and TRBJ1-1; D unclear. The germline CDR1 and CDR2 sequences are MGHRA and YSYEKL. V was pared by 6 bases and J by 3 bases, with 14 bases between. CDR3 length: 14 amino acids. CDR3 bases: TGCGCCAGCAGTCCTATAAGAGGCGACACTGAAGCTTTCTTT. Its translation is CASSPIRGDTEAFF.

This clonotype turned up a few times. The V call is TRBV29-1, the J call TRBJ2-7; 8 nucleotides align to TRBD1. This CDR3 spans 13 amino acids. V was pared by 6 bases and J by 2 bases, with 6 bases of the junction left unmatched. The germline V gene encodes CDR1 SQVTM and CDR2 ANQGSEA. CDR3 DNA sequence: TGCAGCGTAGCTACGGGACAGGCCTACGAGCAGTACTTC. Amino acids: CSVATGQAYEQYF.

This clonotype has a count of ten or more. This sequence joins TRBV4-2 and TRBJ2-1, with 10 bases identical to TRBD2. CDR1 LGHNA and CDR2 YNFKEQ come from the germline V gene. The V and J ends lost 1 base and 8 bases, in that order; junction bases with no gene match: 8. This CDR3 has 16 residues. CDR3 region: CASSQVISGGADEQFF. The CDR3 DNA reads TGTGCCAGCAGCCAAGTAATCAGCGGGGGGGCCGATGAGCAGTTCTTC.

This clonotype was picked up a small number of times. The V and J genes are TRBV6-2 or TRBV6-3 and TRBJ1-6; no definite D call. Germline CDR1 reads MNHEY; CDR2 reads SVGEGT. The CDR3 sequence is 15 residues long. The ends were cut back, 6 bases at V and 5 bases at J, with 14 bases in the middle. CDR3 DNA: TGTGCCAGCAGCCGCCAAGGACTGAATAATTCACCCCTCCACTTT. Translating gives CASSRQGLNNSPLHF.

The chain uses TRBV7-2 and TRBJ2-2, with 8 nucleotides matching TRBD1. Trimming cost V 4 bases and J 3 bases; bases outside gene matches: 4. The CDR3 consists of 15 residues. Germline values: CDR1 SGHTA, CDR2 FQGNSA. In DNA, the CDR3 is TGTGCCAGCAGCTCAAGACAGGGGTACACCGGGGAGCTGTTTTTT. Translating it yields CASSSRQGYTGELFF. The variable domain in full, with the rest retrieved from reference TRBV7-2 and TRBJ2-2, is GAGVSQSPSNKVTEKGKDVELRCDPISGHTALYWYRQSLGQGLEFLIYFQGNSAPDKSGLPSDRFSAERTGGSVSTLTIQRTQQEDSAVYLCASSSRQGYTGELFFGEGSRLTVL.

This clonotype was detected a few times. The chain carries TRBV7-2 and TRBJ2-5, with 11 nucleotides matching TRBD1. The CDR3 runs to 15 residues. J gave up 5 bases and V 5 bases, and 7 bases lay outside the gene matches. Germline assignment: CDR1 SGHTA and CDR2 FQGNSA. Here the CDR3 reads CASSPGTGGTETQYF. The DNA of the CDR3 is TGTGCCAGCAGCCCAGGGACAGGGGGTACGGAGACCCAGTACTTC.

Regarding this clonotype: A read error may be the cause here, since a much bigger clone is one base away. The rearrangement uses TRBV9 and TRBJ1-2; D is uncertain. Trimming cost V 2 bases and J 5 bases, with 10 bases left between them. The CDR3 has 13 amino acids. Germline-derived CDR1 and CDR2 are SGDLS and YYNGEE. Written as DNA, the CDR3 is TGTGCCAGCAGCGTGGCAGATATATATGGCTACACCTTC. Translating it yields CASSVADIYGYTF.

This clonotype was detected only a few times. The rearrangement joins TRBV9 to TRBJ2-3; 11 nucleotides match TRBD2. After removal of 0 bases from V and 2 bases from J, the junction contained 11 bases not matched to a gene. CDR3 length: 19 residues. Germline CDR1 is SGDLS and CDR2 is YYNGEE. The CDR3 loop is CASSVAPLAGAINTDTQYF. The CDR3, as DNA: TGTGCCAGCAGCGTAGCTCCACTAGCGGGGGCGATCAACACAGATACGCAGTATTTT.

About this clonotype: This CDR3 fails to terminate in the conserved phenylalanine or tryptophan, so it likely reflects a read error. This CDR3 is CASSPPREPYNEQFS. CDR3 DNA sequence: TGTGCCAGCAGCCCCCCCAGAGAGCCTTACAATGAGCAGTTCTCC. The V and J genes are TRBV4-2 and TRBJ2-1; unclear D gene. CDR1 and CDR2 (germline): LGHNA, YNFKEQ. Trimming took 4 bases from V and 4 from J, leaving 14 bases between them. This CDR3 comprises 15 residues.

As regards this clonotype: Germline and junction disagree at one end, which may indicate a read error. In DNA, the CDR3 is TGTGCCGGCAGCAAGGTCCCTTTAACGCCAGTCTCCTACAATGAGCAGTTCTTC. Translation gives CAGSKVPLTPVSYNEQFF. This sequence joins TRBV7-3 and TRBJ2-1; D call uncertain. The CDR3 runs to 18 residues. Germline V gene data show CDR1 as SGHTA and CDR2 as FQGTGA. The full variable domain, rest sourced from reference TRBV7-3 and TRBJ2-1, is GAGVSQTPSNKVTEKGKYVELRCDPISGHTALYWYRQSLGQGPEFLIYFQGTGAADDSGLPNDRFFAVRPEGSVSTLKIQRTERGDSAVYLCAGSKVPLTPVSYNEQFFGPGTRLTVL.

V gene TRBV7-3 combines with J gene TRBJ2-3, with D unclear. V dropped 6 bases and J dropped 4 bases, with 11 bases sitting between them. This CDR3 has 13 amino acids. Per germline, CDR1 SGHTA and CDR2 FQGTGA. The CDR3 spells CASSWRRADTQYF. The CDR3 nucleotides read TGTGCCAGCAGTTGGAGACGGGCAGATACGCAGTATTTT.

This chain uses TRBV20-1 with TRBJ2-7; 9 bases agree with TRBD2. Germline CDR1 DFQATT, CDR2 SNEGSKA (reference sequence). J was trimmed by 3 bases and V by 1 base; bases with no gene match: 4. This CDR3 comprises 14 residues. The CDR3 sequence is CSARGLAGYYEQYF. In DNA form, the CDR3 reads TGCAGTGCTAGAGGTCTAGCGGGGTACTACGAGCAGTACTTC.

CDR3 nucleotides: TGCAGTGCTACCCATGCGCAGCGGGGGGGGTATGAGCAGTTCTTC. This translates into CSATHAQRGGYEQFF. The J gene is TRBJ2-1, the V gene TRBV20-1; 10 bases match TRBD2. CDR3 length: 15 residues. The germline V gene encodes CDR1 DFQATT and CDR2 SNEGSKA (reference sequence). Trimming took 4 bases from V and 8 from J; bases not matched to a gene: 11.

V usage is TRBV24-1 and J usage is TRBJ2-5; possibly TRBD2 for D (5 bases). The DNA end is more similar to TRBJ2-7, so the J call may be wrong. CDR1 KGHDR and CDR2 SFDVKD come from the germline V gene. This CDR3 spans 15 amino acids. CDR3: CATSDPDGGRHEQYF. The CDR3, as DNA: TGTGCCACCAGTGATCCGGACGGAGGCCGACACGAGCAGTACTTC.

This clonotype was seen a single time. The V gene is TRBV2, the J gene TRBJ2-7; D is uncertain. The CDR3 totals 15 residues. The germline V and J ends were trimmed by 1 base and 2 bases, with 12 bases remaining between them. CDR1 and CDR2 (germline): SNHLY, FYNNEI. The CDR3 region has the DNA TGTGCCAGCAGTGAAGAGGCCAGCCCAGCCTACGAGCAGTACTTC. Protein: CASSEEASPAYEQYF.

The J gene is TRBJ2-7, the V gene TRBV12-3 or TRBV12-4; 7 bases match TRBD2. V gave up 9 bases and J gave up 5 bases; unmatched junction bases: 13. The CDR3 sequence is 14 residues long. DNA of the CDR3: TGTGCCAGTGCACTTCGGGGGGTTGGCCACGAGCAGTACTTC. Translating it yields CASALRGVGHEQYF.

This clonotype was seen ten or more times. The rearrangement links TRBV29-1 to TRBJ2-7, with 8 positions matching TRBD2. V was clipped by 5 bases and J by 0 bases; unmatched bases: 6. From germline, CDR1 is SQVTM and CDR2 ANQGSEA. This CDR3 region has 14 residues. CDR3 bases: TGCAGCGTTCTAGCGGGTCTTAACTCCTACGAGCAGTACTTC. Its protein is CSVLAGLNSYEQYF.

V usage is TRBV4-3 and J usage is TRBJ1-4, with D hard to call. The germline gives CDR1 LGHNA, CDR2 YSLEER. CDR3 length: 15 residues. Trimming shortened V by 2 bases and J by 5 bases, and 12 bases separated the two germline ends. The DNA of the CDR3 is TGCGCCAGCAGCCAATTAGAAACAGTCAATGAAAAACTGTTTTTT. Residues: CASSQLETVNEKLFF.

The chain couples TRBV7-2 to TRBJ1-5; 8 nucleotides line up with TRBD1. The V gene's germline CDR1 is SGHTA and CDR2 FQGNSA. The V and J ends lost 0 bases and 5 bases, in that order; junction bases with no gene match: 3. The CDR3 runs 15 residues. The DNA of the CDR3 is TGTGCCAGCAGCTTAGCCTTCAGGGGGCATCAGCCCCAGCATTTT. It specifies CASSLAFRGHQPQHF.

For this clonotype: One junction end disagrees with the germline gene, perhaps due to a read error. The V call is TRBV4-3, the J call TRBJ2-6; possibly TRBD1 or TRBD2 for D (5 bases each). The CDR3 is 18 residues long. CDR1 is LGHNA, CDR2 YSLEER, per germline. CDR3 sequence (DNA): TGCGCCAGCAGCCAAGAGCCGGGGTCTGTCTCTGGGGCCAACGTCCCGACTTTC. Amino acid sequence: CASSQEPGSVSGANVPTF.

The CDR3 protein is CSVETGQGLYEQYF. The CDR3 DNA is TGCAGCGTCGAAACGGGACAGGGCCTCTACGAGCAGTACTTC. The chain joins TRBV29-1 to TRBJ2-4; TRBD1 matches 9 bases. Matching the DNA end better, TRBJ2-7 makes the J call doubtful. CDR1 and CDR2 from the germline V gene are SQVTM and ANQGSEA. The CDR3 consists of 14 residues.

V is TRBV7-2 and J is TRBJ1-1; D ambiguous. V was trimmed by 0 bases and J by 2 bases, leaving 10 bases between them. Germline CDR1 and CDR2: SGHTA and FQGNSA. The CDR3 consists of 15 residues. The CDR3 DNA is TGTGCCAGCAGCTTAGCTAGTCAGGTTAACACTGAAGCTTTCTTT. Protein: CASSLASQVNTEAFF. Drawing the rest from reference TRBV7-2 and TRBJ1-1, the complete variable domain is GAGVSQSPSNKVTEKGKDVELRCDPISGHTALYWYRQSLGQGLEFLIYFQGNSAPDKSGLPSDRFSAERTGGSVSTLTIQRTQQEDSAVYLCASSLASQVNTEAFFGQGTRLTVV.

J is TRBJ2-7 and V is TRBV5-6, with a possible D match to TRBD1 (5 bases). There are 14 residues in the CDR3. Trimming left V 4 bases short and J 2 bases short, with 13 bases between. Germline CDR1 is SGHDT and CDR2 is YYEEEE. In DNA form, the CDR3 reads TGTGCCAGCAGCCACAGGACGGAGACCTACGAGCAGTACTTC. It translates to CASSHRTETYEQYF.

The CDR3 sequence: CASSQGASLDPWEETQYF. DNA for the CDR3: TGTGCCAGCAGCCAAGGGGCCTCCTTGGACCCCTGGGAAGAGACCCAGTACTTC. The chain couples TRBV7-2 to TRBJ2-5; a weak D match, TRBD1 (5 bases). The V end lost 5 bases, the J end lost 3 bases, and 25 bases lay between the germline ends. Germline V CDR1 and CDR2: SGHTA, FQGNSA. The CDR3 totals 18 residues.

The J gene is TRBJ1-1, the V gene TRBV5-1; the D gene is possibly TRBD1 (6 bases). The germline CDR1 and CDR2 sequences are SGHRS and YFSETQ. The CDR3 is made up of 15 amino acids. V was clipped by 2 bases and J by 3 bases, with 14 bases between them. Here the CDR3 reads CASSFPTPGDTEAFF. The CDR3 DNA is TGCGCCAGCAGCTTTCCAACTCCAGGGGACACTGAAGCTTTCTTT. Filled out from reference TRBV5-1 and TRBJ1-1, the complete variable domain reads KAGVTQTPRYLIKTRGQQVTLSCSPISGHRSVSWYQQTPGQGLQFLFEYFSETQRNKGNFPGRFSGRQFSNSRSEMNVSTLELGDSALYLCASSFPTPGDTEAFFGQGTRLTVV.

The table lists this clonotype with a few counts. CDR3 in amino acids: CASSLMGMNTEAFF. The CDR3 region has the DNA TGTGCCAGCAGCTTAATGGGGATGAACACTGAAGCTTTCTTT. The V gene is TRBV7-2, the J gene TRBJ1-1; D unclear. Deletions cut 2 bases from V and 0 bases from J, with 7 bases between. Germline lookup yields CDR1 SGHTA and CDR2 FQGNSA. The CDR3 extends over 14 amino acids.

The chain recombines TRBV5-8 with TRBJ1-1; 7 nucleotides line up with TRBD1. The CDR3 runs 12 residues. V dropped 4 bases and J dropped 10; count of bases not matched to a gene: 7. The germline gives CDR1 SGHTS, CDR2 YDEGEE. Here the CDR3 reads CASSRTGGGAFF. Here the CDR3 DNA reads TGTGCCAGCAGCAGGACAGGAGGTGGAGCTTTCTTT. Together with reference TRBV5-8 and TRBJ1-1, the CDR3 gives the full variable domain: EAGVTQSPTHLIKTRGQQATLRCSPISGHTSVYWYQQALGLGLQFLLWYDEGEERNRGNFPPRFSGRQFPNYSSELNVNALELEDSALYLCASSRTGGGAFFGQGTRLTVV.

V and J are TRBV28 and TRBJ1-4; D remains ambiguous. V lost 6 bases to trimming and J lost 3 bases, with 17 bases between them. Germline lookup yields CDR1 MDHEN and CDR2 SYDVKM. The CDR3 totals 16 residues. CDR3 DNA: TGTGCCAGCAGCACTAGCGAGGGTTACTCTAATGAAAAACTGTTTTTT. The encoded protein is CASSTSEGYSNEKLFF.

The chain employs TRBV6-6 and TRBJ2-7; no clear D. There are 15 residues in the CDR3. Trimming took off 2 bases at V and 0 bases at J, with 11 bases between the two ends. Germline V gene lookup returns CDR1 MNHNY and CDR2 SVGAGI (reference sequence). The CDR3 loop is CASSYGVGGSYEQYF. CDR3 in DNA: TGTGCCAGCAGTTACGGCGTGGGCGGCTCCTACGAGCAGTACTTC.